This TCR beta chain was sequenced for a study of blood T cell repertoires in COVID-19. Overall study context: Material from acute and convalescent COVID-19 was sourced from the United States, Italy and Spain. Sources were T cells, B-cell-depleted T cells, or PBMCs; the material itself was cDNA or gDNA.

Germline CDR1 and CDR2: SGHTA and FQGNSA. The J segment lost 4 bases and the V segment lost 5 bases, leaving 7 bases of the junction unmatched. This CDR3 has 16 amino acids. Original handling: Scientists estimated how many nucleated cells there were by amplifying reference gene primers. Data came from immunoSEQ multiplex PCR; TCRdb stores just in-frame clones and leaves some out. V, J and clone size reflect that table, while D and trimming were determined from the DNA. Of about 74,000 clones listed, about four fifths are singletons. Sequencing was done on a sample of peripheral blood. The V and J genes are TRBV7-2 and TRBJ2-5, with 13 bases matching TRBD2. This sequence was found in a human donor in a cohort sampled during active COVID-19. CDR3 in DNA: TGTGCCAGCAGCCCGTCACTAGCGGGGGGGCCAGAGACCCAGTACTTC. Translating it yields CASSPSLAGGPETQYF.